Shown below are 25 T cell receptor beta chains from a single sample sequenced in a study of blood T cell repertoires in COVID-19. Using immunoSEQ multiplex PCR, the repertoire was profiled, and TCRdb retains in-frame clones only, with some absent. Among some 80,000 clones listed, about four fifths were seen once. The sequenced material came from peripheral blood. The receptors were sampled from a woman older than 75 with active or convalescent COVID-19.

This chain connects TRBV12-3 or TRBV12-4 to TRBJ2-5; 9 bases align to TRBD1. The CDR3 is 13 amino acids. J lost 5 bases, V lost 6 bases, and 4 bases had no gene match. The CDR3: CASRRQGGETQYF. CDR3 nucleotide sequence: TGTGCCAGCAGGCGACAGGGGGGGGAGACCCAGTACTTC.

The chain carries TRBV7-9 and TRBJ2-7, with 7 nucleotides matching TRBD2. The CDR3 has 12 amino acids. J was trimmed by 6 bases and V by 4 bases; bases with no gene match: 3. The germline CDR1 and CDR2 sequences are SEHNR and FQNEAQ (reference sequence). The chain's CDR3 is CASSSGGGEQYF. The CDR3 DNA reads TGTGCCAGCAGCTCGGGAGGAGGCGAGCAGTACTTC.

CDR3 residues: CASSIRQGARYTEAFF. The CDR3 DNA reads TGTGCCAGTAGTATACGCCAGGGGGCGCGATACACTGAAGCTTTCTTT. The chain employs TRBV19 and TRBJ1-1; 8 bases fit TRBD1. Germline CDR1 is LNHDA and CDR2 is SQIVND (reference sequence). The junction had 8 bases not matched to a gene; V was cut back by 2 bases and J by 3 bases. The CDR3 consists of 16 residues.

This rearrangement joins TRBV9 to TRBJ2-1, with a weak D call TRBD2 (7 bases). Per the germline V gene, CDR1 is SGDLS and CDR2 is YYNGEE. Trimming left V 4 bases short and J 8 bases short, with 13 bases between. The CDR3 is 13 residues long. The CDR3 sequence is CASSPRGRDEQFF. DNA of the CDR3: TGTGCCAGCAGCCCGCGGGGGCGGGATGAGCAGTTCTTC.

The chain joins TRBV6-5 to TRBJ2-5; TRBD2 agrees at 10 bases. The germline gives CDR1 MNHEY, CDR2 SVGAGI. This CDR3 region has 15 residues. V was pared by 7 bases and J by 5 bases, with 10 bases of the junction left unmatched. DNA of the CDR3: TGTGCCAGCAAGGCTAGCGGGGGATGGGGGGAGACCCAGTACTTC. This sequence encodes CASKASGGWGETQYF.

The chain employs TRBV28 and TRBJ1-4, with 8 positions matching TRBD1. This CDR3 region has 15 residues. With V trimmed by 6 bases and J by 7 bases, 10 bases remained unmatched. Germline assignment: CDR1 MDHEN and CDR2 SYDVKM. The CDR3 loop reads CASSATGGGSEKLFF. In DNA, the CDR3 is TGTGCCAGCAGCGCTACAGGGGGAGGGAGTGAAAAACTGTTTTTT.

V is TRBV7-2 and J is TRBJ1-1; possible D gene TRBD1, 6 bases. Trimming shortened V by 5 bases and J by 4 bases, and 20 bases separated the two germline ends. The CDR3 runs to 16 residues. Germline CDR1 is SGHTA and CDR2 is FQGNSA. The CDR3 loop is CASSPAWDTASTEAFF. In nucleotides, the CDR3 is TGTGCCAGCAGCCCAGCTTGGGACACGGCGAGCACTGAAGCTTTCTTT.

The V and J genes are TRBV5-1 and TRBJ2-2; TRBD2 might be the D (6 bases). Germline-derived CDR1 and CDR2 are SGHRS and YFSETQ. This CDR3 is 16 amino acids long. Trimming cost V 1 base and J 3 bases, with 13 bases left between them. The CDR3 coding sequence is TGCGCCAGCAGCTTGTTCGGCGGGGCAGACACCGGGGAGCTGTTTTTT. Protein product: CASSLFGGADTGELFF.

This chain connects TRBV7-8 to TRBJ2-1; 9 nucleotides match TRBD2. With V trimmed by 5 bases and J by 4 bases, 6 bases remained unmatched. Germline loops: CDR1 SGHVS, CDR2 FQNEAQ. The CDR3 is 15 amino acids. CDR3 bases: TGTGCCAGCAGCCTACAGCGGGGGGCGTACAATGAGCAGTTCTTC. Protein product: CASSLQRGAYNEQFF.

The V gene is TRBV19, the J gene TRBJ2-7, with 10 nucleotides matching TRBD2. Germline CDR1 is LNHDA and CDR2 is SQIVND (reference sequence). CDR3 length: 15 amino acids. V shed 6 bases and J 1 base; nucleotides not matched to a gene: 6. CDR3 protein: CASRQTSGISYEQYF. The CDR3 DNA is TGTGCCAGTAGACAAACTAGCGGGATTTCCTACGAGCAGTACTTC.

The chain is built from TRBV6-6 and TRBJ1-2; 12 nucleotides match TRBD1. Germline V CDR1 and CDR2: MNHNY, SVGAGI (reference sequence). V lost 5 bases, J lost 4 bases, and 11 bases stayed unmatched. The CDR3 runs to 17 residues. The CDR3 nucleotides are TGTGCCAGCAGTCGGGGGGACAGGGGGCAACGTAGCTATGGCTACACCTTC. Translation: CASSRGDRGQRSYGYTF.

The J gene is TRBJ1-2, the V gene TRBV29-1; the match to TRBD1 covers 9 bases. The V segment lost 6 bases and the J segment 4 bases; nucleotides outside the gene matches: 12. The CDR3 loop spans 15 amino acids. CDR1 SQVTM and CDR2 ANQGSEA come from the germline V gene. The CDR3 region has the DNA TGCAGCGTGCTGGGACAGGGAATGGCAGCCTATGGCTACACCTTC. It encodes CSVLGQGMAAYGYTF. Full variable domain (remainder filled in from reference TRBV29-1 and TRBJ1-2): SAVISQKPSRDICQRGTSLTIQCQVDSQVTMMFWYRQQPGQSLTLIATANQGSEATYESGFVIDKFPISRPNLTFSTLTVSNMSPEDSSIYLCSVLGQGMAAYGYTFGSGTRLTVV.

This clone was counted once. The J gene is TRBJ1-1, the V gene TRBV4-1; 9 positions agree with TRBD1. Germline V gene lookup returns CDR1 MGHRA and CDR2 YSYEKL. V lost 4 bases to trimming and J lost 1 base; unmatched junction nucleotides: 16. The CDR3 totals 19 residues. The CDR3 bases are TGCGCCAGCAGCCCGTATACAGGGGGCGCGGAGTCGGGGAACACTGAAGCTTTCTTT. Translated, it gives CASSPYTGGAESGNTEAFF.

V is TRBV7-6 and J is TRBJ2-5, with TRBD2 identical over 15 bases. The CDR3 totals 18 residues. The V gene's germline CDR1 is SGHVS and CDR2 FNYEAQ. The V segment lost 4 bases and the J segment 5 bases; nucleotides outside the gene matches: 11. The CDR3 nucleotides are TGTGCCAGCAGCTCCCCGCGGACTAGCGGGGGGGGTGGGGAGACCCAGTACTTC. Translation gives CASSSPRTSGGGGETQYF. The entire variable domain, with the rest obtained from reference TRBV7-6 and TRBJ2-5, is as follows: GAGVSQSPRYKVTKRGQDVALRCDPISGHVSLYWYRQALGQGPEFLTYFNYEAQQDKSGLPNDRFSAERPEGSISTLTIQRTEQRDSAMYRCASSSPRTSGGGGETQYFGPGTRLLVL.

Details on this clone: At one of its ends the junction is not consistent with the germline gene, which may arise from a read error. Written as DNA, the CDR3 is TGTGCCAGCAGAGAAGGGACAGGGGAAGGGGCCAACGTCCTGACTTTC. Translated: CASREGTGEGANVLTF. The chain has TRBV2 and TRBJ2-6, with 10 bases identical to TRBD1. This CDR3 contains 16 residues. Germline V gene lookup returns CDR1 SNHLY and CDR2 FYNNEI.

This chain uses TRBV7-8 with TRBJ2-7; 7 bases are shared with TRBD1. This CDR3 region has 14 residues. Germline trimming cut 5 bases from V and 1 base from J; bases unmatched to any gene: 5. Germline V CDR1 and CDR2: SGHVS, FQNEAQ. CDR3 in amino acids: CASSRPGQSYEQYF. The CDR3 DNA sequence: TGTGCCAGCAGCCGACCGGGACAGTCCTACGAGCAGTACTTC.

The V call is TRBV7-2, the J call TRBJ1-6; D is possibly TRBD1 (6 bases). The germline V gene has CDR1 SGHTA and CDR2 FQGNSA. Trimming stripped 5 bases from V and 7 bases from J, with 18 bases between. The CDR3 totals 16 residues. The CDR3 sequence: CASSQAPGQTNSPLHF. The CDR3 nucleotides read TGTGCCAGCAGCCAAGCACCGGGACAAACCAATTCACCCCTCCACTTT.

The genes are TRBV7-9 and TRBJ2-2; 7 nucleotides agree with TRBD1. The V segment lost 6 bases and the J segment 0 bases; nucleotides outside the gene matches: 7. The CDR3 spans 16 residues. CDR1 and CDR2 from the germline V gene are SEHNR and FQNEAQ (reference sequence). The CDR3 loop is CASRSIRGPNTGELFF. CDR3 nucleotide sequence: TGTGCCAGCAGGTCCATTAGGGGGCCGAACACCGGGGAGCTGTTTTTT.

The J gene is TRBJ2-7, the V gene TRBV5-1, with TRBD2 matching over 9 bases. This CDR3 is built from 15 residues. Trimming cost V 4 bases and J 5 bases; bases outside gene matches: 10. Germline-derived CDR1 and CDR2 are SGHRS and YFSETQ. The CDR3 is CASSDSSGDPDEQYF. The CDR3 DNA follows: TGCGCCAGCAGCGATTCTAGCGGGGATCCCGACGAGCAGTACTTC. Full variable domain (missing parts from reference TRBV5-1 and TRBJ2-7): KAGVTQTPRYLIKTRGQQVTLSCSPISGHRSVSWYQQTPGQGLQFLFEYFSETQRNKGNFPGRFSGRQFSNSRSEMNVSTLELGDSALYLCASSDSSGDPDEQYFGPGTRLTVT.

J is TRBJ2-1 and V is TRBV5-1; 10 bases map to TRBD2. Trimming took 3 bases from V and 7 from J; bases not matched to a gene: 7. Germline V lookup: CDR1 SGHRS, CDR2 YFSETQ. The CDR3 loop spans 15 amino acids. The CDR3 region has the DNA TGCGCCAGCAGCTCTCAAGCGGGGGGGCTAAATGAGCAGTTCTTC. This encodes CASSSQAGGLNEQFF.

The CDR3 loop reads CAISEGQNTEAFF. In nucleotides, the CDR3 is TGTGCCATCAGTGAGGGGCAGAACACTGAAGCTTTCTTT. The J gene is TRBJ1-1, the V gene TRBV10-3, with unresolved D. The ends were cut back, 2 bases at V and 1 base at J, with 5 bases in the middle. The germline V gene encodes CDR1 ENHRY and CDR2 SYGVKD. The CDR3 is 13 residues long.

The rearrangement links TRBV5-1 to TRBJ2-2; D may be TRBD1 (5 bases). Trimming cost V 4 bases and J 1 base, with 8 bases left between them. The CDR3 extends over 14 amino acids. Germline assignment: CDR1 SGHRS and CDR2 YFSETQ. This CDR3 reads CASSRQGNTGELFF. The CDR3 DNA reads TGCGCCAGCAGCCGTCAGGGGAACACCGGGGAGCTGTTTTTT.

This clone came up a few times. The rearrangement uses TRBV2 and TRBJ1-6, with a weak D call TRBD1 (5 bases). The germline V gene has CDR1 SNHLY and CDR2 FYNNEI. The germline V and J ends were trimmed by 3 bases and 3 bases, with 12 bases remaining between them. CDR3 length equals 16 residues. This CDR3 reads CASSEGGTFYNSPLHF. CDR3 nucleotide sequence: TGTGCCAGCAGTGAGGGGGGAACCTTCTATAATTCACCCCTCCACTTT.

This chain joins TRBV30 and TRBJ2-1; possibly TRBD2 for D (5 bases). This CDR3 has 12 residues. Trimming left V 3 bases short and J 10 bases short, with 13 bases between. The V gene's germline CDR1 is GTSNPN and CDR2 SVGIG (reference sequence). The CDR3 sequence is CAWSGEGKEQFF. CDR3 nucleotides: TGTGCCTGGAGCGGAGAGGGTAAAGAGCAGTTCTTC.

The chain is built from TRBV5-1 and TRBJ1-1; TRBD1 matches 7 bases. This CDR3 has 15 residues. Germline V gives CDR1 SGHRS, CDR2 YFSETQ. With V trimmed by 6 bases and J by 7 bases, 15 bases remained unmatched. The CDR3 reads CASKAQGGEGFEAFF. The CDR3 nucleotides are TGCGCCAGCAAAGCCCAAGGGGGCGAGGGTTTTGAAGCTTTCTTT.